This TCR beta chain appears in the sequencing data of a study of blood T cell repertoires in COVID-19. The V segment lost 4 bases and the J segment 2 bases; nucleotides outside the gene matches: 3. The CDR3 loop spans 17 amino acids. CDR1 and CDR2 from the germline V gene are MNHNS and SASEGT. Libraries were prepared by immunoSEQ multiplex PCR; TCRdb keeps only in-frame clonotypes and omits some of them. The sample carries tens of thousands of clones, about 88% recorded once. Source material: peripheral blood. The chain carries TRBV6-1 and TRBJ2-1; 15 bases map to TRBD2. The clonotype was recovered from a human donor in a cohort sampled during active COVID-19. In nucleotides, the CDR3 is TGTGCCAGCAGTGGGACTAGCGGGAGGGCCGCCTACAATGAGCAGTTCTTC. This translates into CASSGTSGRAAYNEQFF.